The 25 T cell receptor beta chains reported below all come from one sample, sequenced in a study of metastatic and nonmetastatic thyroid tumors. TCRdb ran MiXCR on the PCR reads. The sample has 20,000 or so clones, around 30% seen once; the top ten hold roughly 13%. Not a single patient had been given any form of treatment at any point before undergoing thyroid surgery. Sequencing input: blood. The source is a female donor with papillary thyroid cancer or a benign thyroid nodule (not recorded which). Some clones in this sample may be carry-over from other donors' samples.

By share of the sample, this clone is medium-sized. The chain carries TRBV4-3 and TRBJ1-6; D is unresolved. CDR3 size: 12 residues. The germline CDR1 and CDR2 sequences are LGHNA and YSLEER. V lost 1 base, J lost 10 bases, and 5 bases lay in between. The CDR3 bases are TGCGCCAGCAGCCAAGGCTCATCACCCCTCCACTTT. The encoded protein is CASSQGSSPLHF.

This clone was detected many times. A single base separates this from a much larger clone, so it may be a read error. This sequence joins TRBV2 and TRBJ2-7, with a possible D match to TRBD2 (5 bases). The germline V gene encodes CDR1 SNHLY and CDR2 FYNNEI. This CDR3 is built from 11 residues. The CDR3 DNA reads as TGTGCCAGCGGACTCTCCTGCGAGCAGTACTTC. Its translation: CASGLSCEQYF.

Ten or more counts support this clone. This chain joins TRBV19 and TRBJ2-7; D is possibly TRBD1 (5 bases). Trimming pared 4 bases from V and 7 bases from J, leaving 17 bases between. CDR3 length: 14 residues. The germline gives CDR1 LNHDA, CDR2 SQIVND (reference sequence). The CDR3 protein is CASSTTIWKGEQYF. In DNA, the CDR3 is TGTGCCAGTAGTACAACCATCTGGAAGGGGGAGCAGTACTTC.

This chain links TRBV12-3 or TRBV12-4 with TRBJ2-2, with 11 bases that match TRBD1. After removal of 5 bases from V and 8 bases from J, the junction contained 7 bases not matched to a gene. This CDR3 has 15 residues. In DNA, the CDR3 is TGTGCCAGCAGTCGGACAGGGGGCGAAAGGGGGGAGCTGTTTTTT. Its translation: CASSRTGGERGELFF.

Sample share makes this clone medium-sized. J is TRBJ2-7 and V is TRBV28; no definite D call. CDR3 length: 10 amino acids. Germline CDR1 and CDR2: MDHEN and SYDVKM. The V gene lost 8 bases and the J gene lost 5 bases, with 7 bases spanning the gap. CDR3: CASGLDEQYF. The CDR3 DNA reads as TGTGCCAGCGGCTTGGACGAGCAGTACTTC. The full variable domain, completed using reference TRBV28 and TRBJ2-7, is DVKVTQSSRYLVKRTGEKVFLECVQDMDHENMFWYRQDPGLGLRLIYFSYDVKMKEKGDIPEGYSVSREKKERFSLILESASTNQTSMYLCASGLDEQYFGPGTRLTVT.

This clone was counted ten times or more. The V and J genes are TRBV20-1 and TRBJ1-1; TRBD1 might be the D (5 bases). V gave up 4 bases and J gave up 4 bases, with 19 bases separating them. Germline V gives CDR1 DFQATT, CDR2 SNEGSKA (reference sequence). The CDR3 contains 15 residues. CDR3 bases: TGCAGTGCTACCCAGCTAAGGGGCACAGGCACTGAAGCTTTCTTT. Encoded protein: CSATQLRGTGTEAFF.

About this clone itself: This may be a read error, as it is one base from a much larger clone. The chain has TRBV27 and TRBJ2-2; possibly TRBD2 for D (6 bases). The germline V gene has CDR1 MNHEY and CDR2 SMNVEV (reference sequence). There are 10 residues in the CDR3. The chain's CDR3 is CASGGRELLF. The CDR3 DNA follows: TGTGCCAGTGGGGGTCGGGAGCTGCTTTTT.

The sample holds many counts of this clone. This chain joins TRBV10-3 and TRBJ2-1; 9 bases map to TRBD2. From germline, CDR1 is ENHRY and CDR2 SYGVKD. The CDR3 is 14 amino acids. Unmatched junction bases numbered 11, after V lost 10 bases and J lost 7 bases. CDR3 residues: CATQKREEGNEQFF. The CDR3 region has the DNA TGTGCCACGCAGAAGCGGGAGGAAGGGAATGAGCAGTTCTTC.

The chain joins TRBV5-4 to TRBJ2-7, with 11 bases aligning to TRBD2. V shed 4 bases, J shed 4 bases, and the junction held 7 bases outside the gene matches. Germline lookup yields CDR1 SGHNT and CDR2 YYREEE (reference sequence). The CDR3 has 15 residues. The CDR3 here is CASSAEGLAGYEQYF. Here the CDR3 DNA reads TGTGCCAGCAGCGCTGAAGGACTAGCGGGTTACGAGCAGTACTTC.

This clone qualifies as medium-sized. As DNA, the CDR3 is TGCAGTGCCCACCGGGGCCGAACCTACGAGCAGTACTTC. Its translation is CSAHRGRTYEQYF. The chain carries TRBV20-1 and TRBJ2-7; D might be TRBD1 or TRBD2, each matching 5 bases. Germline CDR1 is DFQATT and CDR2 is SNEGSKA (reference sequence). V shed 6 bases and J shed 2 bases, with 14 bases lying between them. The CDR3 has 13 residues.

This clone was seen many times. This chain connects TRBV2 to TRBJ1-5, with 10 bases identical to TRBD1. The germline gives CDR1 SNHLY, CDR2 FYNNEI. V shed 5 bases, J shed 0 bases, and the junction held 7 bases outside the gene matches. The CDR3 extends over 17 amino acids. CDR3 DNA: TGTGCCAGCAGTACCGGGACAGGGGACTATAGCAATCAGCCCCAGCATTTT. As protein: CASSTGTGDYSNQPQHF.

This clone is deemed medium-sized. The chain is built from TRBV19 and TRBJ2-1, with D tentatively TRBD1 or TRBD2 (5 bases each). This CDR3 has 14 residues. Trimming removed 1 base at V and 9 bases at J, with 13 bases between. The V gene's germline CDR1 is LNHDA and CDR2 SQIVND (reference sequence). The chain's CDR3 is CASSIALGRGEQFF. For the CDR3, the DNA is TGTGCCAGTAGTATAGCTCTGGGACGAGGTGAGCAGTTCTTC.

CDR3 in amino acids: CSATIASGYEQYF. CDR3 DNA: TGCAGTGCTACCATCGCCTCGGGGTACGAGCAGTACTTC. The rearrangement joins TRBV20-1 to TRBJ2-7, with TRBD2 as a possible D gene (5 bases). CDR3 length: 13 residues. Trimming pared 4 bases from V and 4 bases from J, leaving 14 bases between. Germline loops: CDR1 DFQATT, CDR2 SNEGSKA (reference sequence).

The chain joins TRBV7-6 to TRBJ2-7, with 13 bases matching TRBD2. CDR3 length: 15 amino acids. Germline assignment: CDR1 SGHVS and CDR2 FNYEAQ. V gave up 5 bases and J gave up 7 bases; unmatched junction bases: 8. The CDR3 coding sequence is TGTGCCAGCAGCCCCGGGACTAGCGGGACGGGGGAGCAGTACTTC. Its protein product is CASSPGTSGTGEQYF.

This clone was seen only a few times. V and J are TRBV7-9 and TRBJ2-1; D is possibly TRBD1 or TRBD2 (6 bases each). V lost 3 bases to trimming and J lost 10 bases, with 10 bases between them. This CDR3 has 12 amino acids. Germline V gene sequence: CDR1 SEHNR, CDR2 FQNEAQ (reference sequence). The CDR3 region is CASSFVGGEQFF. CDR3 sequence (DNA): TGTGCCAGCAGCTTCGTCGGGGGCGAGCAGTTCTTC.

The rearrangement links TRBV12-3 or TRBV12-4 to TRBJ2-2, with D unclear. V lost 6 bases and J 5 bases, leaving 16 bases between the germline ends. The CDR3 sequence is 15 residues long. This CDR3 is CASSPDLMGTGELFF. CDR3 DNA: TGTGCCAGCAGCCCGGATCTAATGGGGACCGGGGAGCTGTTTTTT.

There are many counts of this clone. The chain couples TRBV10-3 to TRBJ1-2, with D hard to call. This CDR3 has 13 amino acids. V lost 4 bases to trimming and J lost 2 bases, with 8 bases between them. Per the germline V gene, CDR1 is ENHRY and CDR2 is SYGVKD. CDR3 region: CAISGQQNYGYTF. The CDR3 DNA reads as TGTGCCATCAGTGGTCAACAGAACTATGGCTACACCTTC.

DNA of the CDR3: TGTGCCAGCAGCCAAGATGGACTAGCGGGGGGCTACGAGCAGTACTTC. Its translation: CASSQDGLAGGYEQYF. This sequence joins TRBV4-2 and TRBJ2-7; TRBD2 matches at 14 bases. The CDR3 covers 16 residues. The trim removed 0 bases at V and 3 bases at J, leaving 1 base unmatched. Germline CDR1 reads LGHNA; CDR2 reads YNFKEQ.

This clone has at least ten counts. The chain employs TRBV5-4 and TRBJ1-2, with 7 nucleotides matching TRBD1. Germline loops: CDR1 SGHNT, CDR2 YYREEE (reference sequence). Losses at the gene ends were 3 bases for V and 4 bases for J; bases not matched to a gene: 3. This CDR3 is 13 amino acids long. The CDR3 protein is CASSYRGVYGYTF. The CDR3 DNA sequence: TGTGCCAGCAGCTACAGGGGAGTCTATGGCTACACCTTC.

The V gene is TRBV6-5, the J gene TRBJ1-6; D not certain. The CDR3 covers 13 residues. Germline-derived CDR1 and CDR2 are MNHEY and SVGAGI. V was pared by 4 bases and J by 4 bases, with 5 bases between. The CDR3 is CASSFPYNSPLHF. Here the CDR3 DNA reads TGTGCCAGCAGTTTTCCGTATAATTCACCCCTCCACTTT.

This clone was detected many times. The rearrangement links TRBV10-3 to TRBJ2-3; maybe TRBD2 (5 bases). This CDR3 has 15 amino acids. Per the germline V gene, CDR1 is ENHRY and CDR2 is SYGVKD. The V end was cut by 5 bases, the J end by 4 bases, with 16 bases between. The CDR3 sequence is CAISPSSGSADTQYF. The DNA for the CDR3 is TGTGCCATCAGTCCCTCTTCTGGGAGTGCAGATACGCAGTATTTT.

The gene calls are TRBV20-1 and TRBJ1-2; tentative D call: TRBD1 (6 bases). This CDR3 spans 14 amino acids. V lost 5 bases and J lost 8, with 21 bases in between. Germline assignment: CDR1 DFQATT and CDR2 SNEGSKA (reference sequence). The DNA of the CDR3 is TGCAGTGCTTCTACTCAGGGGCGCGACAGGGGCTACACCTTC. This encodes CSASTQGRDRGYTF.

In this sample, this clone turned up a few times. V and J are TRBV28 and TRBJ1-2, with D possibly TRBD1 on 5 matching bases. The germline V gene has CDR1 MDHEN and CDR2 SYDVKM. The V gene lost 3 bases and the J gene lost 6 bases, with 8 bases spanning the gap. The CDR3 loop spans 12 amino acids. The CDR3 spells CASSFGGDGYTF. The CDR3 nucleotides are TGTGCCAGCAGTTTTGGAGGGGATGGCTACACCTTC.

This clone was found many times. DNA for the CDR3: TGCAGCGTTCCCGAGCGAGATACGCAGTATTTT. Protein sequence: CSVPERDTQYF. The chain joins TRBV29-1 to TRBJ2-3; D is uncertain. CDR3 length: 11 residues. The V end was cut by 5 bases, the J end by 5 bases, with 8 bases between. Germline CDR1 is SQVTM and CDR2 is ANQGSEA.

This clone was detected ten times or more. The CDR3 protein is CSAAGTSDYNEQFF. For the CDR3, the DNA is TGCAGTGCGGCCGGGACTAGCGATTACAATGAGCAGTTCTTC. The chain carries TRBV20-1 and TRBJ2-1, with 10 positions matching TRBD2. CDR3 length equals 14 residues. Looked up from germline, CDR1 is DFQATT and CDR2 is SNEGSKA (reference sequence). V was clipped by 6 bases and J by 4 bases; unmatched bases: 6.